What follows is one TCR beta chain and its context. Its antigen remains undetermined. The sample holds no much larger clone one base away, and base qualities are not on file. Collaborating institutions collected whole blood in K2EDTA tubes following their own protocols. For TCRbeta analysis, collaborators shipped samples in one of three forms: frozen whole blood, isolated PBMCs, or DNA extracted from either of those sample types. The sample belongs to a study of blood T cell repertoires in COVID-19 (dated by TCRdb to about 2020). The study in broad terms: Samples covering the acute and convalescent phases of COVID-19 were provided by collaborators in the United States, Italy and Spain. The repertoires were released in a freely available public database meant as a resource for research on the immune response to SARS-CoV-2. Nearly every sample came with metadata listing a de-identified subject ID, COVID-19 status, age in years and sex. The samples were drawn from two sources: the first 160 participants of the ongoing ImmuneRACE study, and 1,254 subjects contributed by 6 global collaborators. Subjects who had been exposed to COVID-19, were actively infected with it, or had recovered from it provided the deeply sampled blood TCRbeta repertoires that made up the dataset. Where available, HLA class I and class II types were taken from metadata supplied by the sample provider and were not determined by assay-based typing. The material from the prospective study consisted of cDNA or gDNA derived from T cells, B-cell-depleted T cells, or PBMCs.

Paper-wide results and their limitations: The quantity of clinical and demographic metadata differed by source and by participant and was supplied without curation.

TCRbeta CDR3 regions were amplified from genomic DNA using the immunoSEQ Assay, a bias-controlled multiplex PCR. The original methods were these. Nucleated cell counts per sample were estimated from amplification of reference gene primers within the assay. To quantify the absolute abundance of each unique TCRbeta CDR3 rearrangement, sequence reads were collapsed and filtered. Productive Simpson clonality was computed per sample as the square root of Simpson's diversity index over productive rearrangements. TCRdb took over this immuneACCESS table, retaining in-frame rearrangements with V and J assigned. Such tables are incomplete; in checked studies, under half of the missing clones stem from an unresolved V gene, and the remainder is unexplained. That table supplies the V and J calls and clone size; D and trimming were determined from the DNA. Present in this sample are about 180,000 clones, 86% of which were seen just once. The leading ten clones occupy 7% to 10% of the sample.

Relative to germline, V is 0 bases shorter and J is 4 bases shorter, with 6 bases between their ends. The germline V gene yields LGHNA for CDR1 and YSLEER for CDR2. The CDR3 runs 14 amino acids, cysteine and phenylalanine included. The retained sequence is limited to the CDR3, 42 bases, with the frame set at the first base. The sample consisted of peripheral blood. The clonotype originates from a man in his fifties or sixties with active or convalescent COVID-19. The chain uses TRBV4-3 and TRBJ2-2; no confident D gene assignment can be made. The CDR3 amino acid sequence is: CASSQDRLTGELFF. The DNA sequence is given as TGCGCCAGCAGCCAAGACAGACTCACCGGGGAGCTGTTTTTT.